The following is a TCR beta chain sequence with its context. Its antigen is undetermined. The data were obtained in a study of CD8+CD57+ T cells in acquired aplastic anemia. At the level of the study: Quantities of DNA derived from sorted CD4+ and CD8+ cells averaged approximately 3.5 ug.

Findings of the study overall: Any difference that existed in CD8+ Simpson's diversity between patients and controls was not significant. Patients and controls turned out to have some 30 CD8+ CDR3 sequences in common.

It was genomic DNA that served as the template for profiling TCR beta VDJ and CDR3. TCRdb fed the reads into MiXCR, producing one record per CDR3 protein. The data contain 90,000 to 150,000 distinct CDR3 sequences, about 60% of them seen just once; the ten biggest clones take up 25% to 30%. The CDR3 loop spans 18 amino acids. With 5 bases clipped from V and 0 bases from J, the junction kept 7 bases outside the gene matches. The germline gives CDR1 MGHDK, CDR2 SYGVNS. It was patients with CD8+CD57+ cell expansion by flow cytometry who were chosen for sequencing. Therapy had not been given to patients before blood sampling.

This receptor was identified in a human donor with aplastic anemia. The sequenced sample consisted of sorted CD4+, CD8+, or CD8+CD57+ T cells (not recorded which) from PBMCs. The chain has TRBV25-1 and TRBJ2-6; 10 bases agree with TRBD2. The CDR3 DNA sequence: TGTGCCAGCAGTCCCGGGACTAGCGCAAGCTCTGGGGCCAACGTCCTGACTTTC. Amino acids: CASSPGTSASSGANVLTF.